These 16 T cell receptor beta chains were all obtained from the same sample, sequenced in a study of cytomegalovirus exposure and HLA in healthy donors. Primers: 60 Vbeta forward and 13 Jbeta reverse. Only in-frame clones appear in the TCRdb table, and some are missing; sequencing was by immunoSEQ multiplex PCR. Of about 170,000 clones in the sample, less than 80% were seen once. The specimen was PBMCs. The receptor source for this set is a man between 40 and 49 years old in good health and CMV-seronegative.

The chain carries TRBV29-1 and TRBJ1-4; D is ambiguous. This CDR3 spans 11 amino acids. Trimming stripped 6 bases from V and 4 bases from J, with 6 bases between. The germline V gene encodes CDR1 SQVTM and CDR2 ANQGSEA. The CDR3, as DNA: TGCAGCGTCCGGGTTAATGAAAAACTGTTTTTT. Its translation is CSVRVNEKLFF.

The chain employs TRBV6-5 and TRBJ2-5; 8 bases match TRBD2. The J call may be faulty, since TRBJ2-7 better matches the DNA end. The CDR3 sequence is 14 residues long. The V gene's germline CDR1 is MNHEY and CDR2 SVGAGI. CDR3 sequence: CASSQSGGVSEQYF. Written as DNA, the CDR3 is TGTGCCAGCAGTCAAAGCGGGGGAGTCTCCGAGCAGTACTTC.

The chain combines TRBV7-9 with TRBJ1-1, with TRBD1 as a possible D gene (6 bases). Per the germline V gene, CDR1 is SEHNR and CDR2 is FQNEAQ (reference sequence). The CDR3 is made up of 16 amino acids. With 0 bases removed from V and 0 bases from J, the gap between germline ends came to 11 bases. The CDR3 reads CASSLAEDSLNTEAFF. The CDR3 region has the DNA TGTGCCAGCAGCTTAGCCGAGGACAGTCTGAACACTGAAGCTTTCTTT.

The J gene is TRBJ2-7, the V gene TRBV11-1; 7 bases align to TRBD2. Germline V gene data show CDR1 as SGHAT and CDR2 as FQDESV (reference sequence). The junction had 5 bases not matched to a gene; V was cut back by 3 bases and J by 3 bases. The CDR3 runs 14 residues. The CDR3 is CASSFGLDGYEQYF. The CDR3 DNA follows: TGTGCCAGCAGCTTCGGACTAGACGGCTACGAGCAGTACTTC. Variable domain in full (rest from reference TRBV11-1 and TRBJ2-7): EAEVAQSPRYKITEKSQAVAFWCDPISGHATLYWYRQILGQGPELLVQFQDESVVDDSQLPKDRFSAERLKGVDSTLKIQPAELGDSAMYLCASSFGLDGYEQYFGPGTRLTVT.

The chain is built from TRBV11-2 and TRBJ2-7; the match to TRBD1 covers 7 bases. Germline assignment: CDR1 SGHAT and CDR2 FQNNGV. V shed 0 bases, J shed 4 bases, and the junction held 15 bases outside the gene matches. The CDR3 loop spans 18 amino acids. In nucleotides, the CDR3 is TGTGCCAGCAGCTTAGAGACAGGGTGGGGTAGGGCCAGTTACGAGCAGTACTTC. Protein product: CASSLETGWGRASYEQYF. Full variable domain (missing parts from reference TRBV11-2 and TRBJ2-7): EAGVAQSPRYKIIEKRQSVAFWCNPISGHATLYWYQQILGQGPKLLIQFQNNGVVDDSQLPKDRFSAERLKGVDSTLKIQPAKLEDSAVYLCASSLETGWGRASYEQYFGPGTRLTVT.

V gene TRBV5-1 combines with J gene TRBJ2-7; D is perhaps TRBD1 (6 bases). The CDR3 is 14 amino acids. Trimming took off 5 bases at V and 5 bases at J, with 17 bases between the two ends. CDR1 and CDR2 from the germline V gene are SGHRS and YFSETQ. CDR3 region: CASRNQQGSNEQYF. The DNA for the CDR3 is TGCGCCAGCAGAAACCAACAGGGTTCCAACGAGCAGTACTTC.

V usage is TRBV5-1 and J usage is TRBJ2-1; the D gene is possibly TRBD2 (6 bases). The germline V gene encodes CDR1 SGHRS and CDR2 YFSETQ. The V and J ends lost 4 bases and 9 bases respectively, with 17 bases between them. The CDR3 loop spans 14 amino acids. CDR3 in amino acids: CASSRGLEIGEQFF. The CDR3 bases are TGCGCCAGCAGCAGGGGACTGGAGATCGGTGAGCAGTTCTTC.

This clone turned up a few times. This chain joins TRBV21-1 and TRBJ1-1; TRBD1, the table's D call, was not compared with the DNA. TRBV21-1 has pseudogene status. The CDR3 length is 16 residues. The CDR3 DNA is TGTGCCAGCAGCAAGACAGATTTCCGCCAGAACACTGAAGCTTTCTTT. Its protein is CASSKTDFRQNTEAFF.

This clone has just a few counts. The rearrangement uses TRBV7-8 and TRBJ2-3; 10 bases match TRBD2. The CDR3 loop spans 17 amino acids. Trimming at V came to 0 bases and at J to 1 base, leaving 4 bases not matched to a gene. Germline loops: CDR1 SGHVS, CDR2 FQNEAQ. This chain's CDR3 is CASSLARGLAGTDTQYF. The DNA of the CDR3 is TGTGCCAGCAGCTTAGCGCGTGGACTAGCGGGCACAGATACGCAGTATTTT. Combining the CDR3 with reference TRBV7-8 and TRBJ2-3 gives the whole variable domain GAGVSQSPRYKVAKRGQDVALRCDPISGHVSLFWYQQALGQGPEFLTYFQNEAQLDKSGLPSDRFFAERPEGSVSTLKIQRTQQEDSAVYLCASSLARGLAGTDTQYFGPGTRLTVL.

V usage is TRBV6-5 and J usage is TRBJ2-2; TRBD1 matches at 8 bases. Germline V lookup: CDR1 MNHEY, CDR2 SVGAGI. J lost 6 bases, V lost 4 bases, and 7 bases had no gene match. The CDR3 has 15 residues. For the CDR3, the DNA is TGTGCCAGCAGTTCCAGGGGGCCTGATGCCGGGGAGCTGTTTTTT. Residues: CASSSRGPDAGELFF.

This clone was counted between two and nine times. In DNA form, the CDR3 reads TGTGCCAGCAGGCTGACAGGTCCTAGCAATCAGCCCCAGCATTTT. It yields the protein CASRLTGPSNQPQHF. V and J are TRBV28 and TRBJ1-5; D possibly corresponds to TRBD1 (6 bases). V lost 6 bases and J lost 0, with 12 bases in between. This CDR3 is built from 15 residues. CDR1 is MDHEN and CDR2 is SYDVKM in the germline V gene.

In this sample, this clone turned up a few times. The V gene is TRBV5-4, the J gene TRBJ1-1, with a tentative D call TRBD1 (6 bases). This CDR3 contains 16 residues. Germline V gene sequence: CDR1 SGHNT, CDR2 YYREEE (reference sequence). Trimming pared 4 bases from V and 1 base from J, leaving 17 bases between. DNA of the CDR3: TGTGCCAGCAGCCACAACAGAGGACAGCAGAACACTGAAGCTTTCTTT. Amino acid sequence: CASSHNRGQQNTEAFF.

The V and J genes are TRBV19 and TRBJ2-5; possible D gene TRBD1, 6 bases. Germline V gene sequence: CDR1 LNHDA, CDR2 SQIVND (reference sequence). CDR3 size: 14 residues. Between the trimmed V and J ends, which lost 4 bases and 7 bases, there was a span of 16 bases. The CDR3 coding sequence is TGTGCCAGTAGTACCACAGGGCCCAGGATGACCCAGTACTTC. It specifies CASSTTGPRMTQYF.

This clone came up a few times. The chain uses TRBV18 and TRBJ1-6; D is ambiguous. The CDR3 runs to 14 residues. Germline values: CDR1 KGHSH, CDR2 LQKENI. V lost 6 bases and J 5 bases, leaving 11 bases between the germline ends. The CDR3 nucleotides are TGTGCCAGCTCCTCGGGAGCCGATAATTCACCCCTCCACTTT. It is translated as CASSSGADNSPLHF.

This chain joins TRBV5-5 and TRBJ1-5; D call uncertain. Trimming stripped 1 base from V and 5 bases from J, with 13 bases between. The CDR3 loop spans 15 amino acids. CDR1 SGHKS and CDR2 YYEKEE come from the germline V gene (reference sequence). For the CDR3, the DNA is TGTGCCAGCAGCTTGTCGGGAAAAGTGGATCAGCCCCAGCATTTT. This translates into CASSLSGKVDQPQHF. Full variable domain (outside the CDR3, taken from reference TRBV5-5 and TRBJ1-5): DAGVTQSPTHLIKTRGQQVTLRCSPISGHKSVSWYQQVLGQGPQFIFQYYEKEERGRGNFPDRFSARQFPNYSSELNVNALLLGDSALYLCASSLSGKVDQPQHFGDGTRLSIL.

The chain is built from TRBV2 and TRBJ2-1; 8 nucleotides line up with TRBD2. The CDR3 consists of 15 residues. V lost 6 bases to trimming and J lost 0 bases; unmatched junction nucleotides: 4. Germline lookup yields CDR1 SNHLY and CDR2 FYNNEI. Written as DNA, the CDR3 is TGTGCCAGCAGCGCCAGCGGGAGCTCCTACAATGAGCAGTTCTTC. Residues: CASSASGSSYNEQFF. Complete variable domain (other parts from reference TRBV2 and TRBJ2-1): EPEVTQTPSHQVTQMGQEVILRCVPISNHLYFYWYRQILGQKVEFLVSFYNNEISEKSEIFDDQFSVERPDGSNFTLKIRSTKLEDSAMYFCASSASGSSYNEQFFGPGTRLTVL.